The 32 T cell receptor beta chains given below trace back to one sample, sequenced in a study of blood T cell repertoires in COVID-19. Profiled with immunoSEQ multiplex PCR; TCRdb holds only in-frame clones, not every one. Of 430,000 or so clones listed, 80% to 90% were seen once; the top ten hold roughly 0.87%. Sequencing was carried out using peripheral blood. These receptors were taken from a man aged 18 to 29 with COVID-19, enrolled during active disease.

The chain is built from TRBV12-3 or TRBV12-4 and TRBJ2-7; D may be TRBD2 (5 bases). The length of the CDR3 is 13 residues. With 8 bases removed from V and 2 bases from J, the gap between germline ends came to 13 bases. DNA for the CDR3: TGTGCCAGCTCCCTCGGGATCCCCTACGAGCAGTACTTC. It is translated as CASSLGIPYEQYF.

As to this clone: Other DNA sequences in the same sample also yield this CDR3. The V gene is TRBV5-4, the J gene TRBJ2-3; D uncertain. Germline loops: CDR1 SGHNT, CDR2 YYREEE (reference sequence). Trimming pared 4 bases from V and 3 bases from J, leaving 9 bases between. The CDR3 has 13 amino acids. The CDR3 here is CASSPGGTDTQYF. The CDR3 coding sequence is TGTGCCAGCAGCCCGGGTGGGACAGATACGCAGTATTTT.

J is TRBJ2-5 and V is TRBV11-2, with D perhaps matching TRBD2 (6 bases). CDR1 and CDR2 from the germline V gene are SGHAT and FQNNGV. CDR3 length: 15 amino acids. V lost 1 base and J 0 bases, leaving 9 bases between the germline ends. CDR3 nucleotides: TGTGCCAGCAGCTTAGGCGGGACGCACCAAGAGACCCAGTACTTC. Encoded protein: CASSLGGTHQETQYF.

The rearrangement links TRBV5-1 to TRBJ2-1, with TRBD2 matching over 8 bases. The trim removed 2 bases at V and 13 bases at J, leaving 8 bases unmatched. CDR1 is SGHRS and CDR2 is YFSETQ in the germline V gene. This CDR3 has 13 amino acids. The CDR3 loop reads CASSFSGGGIQFF. CDR3 nucleotides: TGCGCCAGCAGCTTTTCGGGCGGGGGGATTCAGTTCTTC.

J is TRBJ2-5 and V is TRBV14; the D gene is possibly TRBD1 (5 bases). The CDR3 totals 15 residues. Trimming removed 3 bases from V and 1 base from J, with 12 bases in between. Germline CDR1 reads SGHDN; CDR2 reads FVKESK. Written as DNA, the CDR3 is TGTGCCAGCAGCCAGACCAGGACACGCCAAGAGACCCAGTACTTC. Protein: CASSQTRTRQETQYF.

This sequence joins TRBV7-9 and TRBJ1-1, with 7 bases identical to TRBD1. The CDR3 is 14 residues long. The germline V gene encodes CDR1 SEHNR and CDR2 FQNEAQ (reference sequence). V shed 5 bases and J 3 bases; nucleotides not matched to a gene: 6. CDR3 DNA sequence: TGTGCCAGCAGCCCGACACAGGGGTACACTGAAGCTTTCTTT. This gives the protein CASSPTQGYTEAFF.

The genes are TRBV5-1 and TRBJ1-2, with 8 bases lining up with TRBD1. V was clipped by 5 bases and J by 4 bases; unmatched bases: 4. From germline, CDR1 is SGHRS and CDR2 YFSETQ. The CDR3 is made up of 13 amino acids. DNA for the CDR3: TGCGCCAGCAGGCCTACAGGGGGCTATGGCTACACCTTC. It specifies CASRPTGGYGYTF.

The chain recombines TRBV30 with TRBJ2-2; 12 bases match TRBD2. CDR3 length: 14 amino acids. J lost 3 bases, V lost 5 bases, and 1 base had no gene match. Germline loops: CDR1 GTSNPN, CDR2 SVGIG (reference sequence). DNA for the CDR3: TGTGCCTGGCGACTAGCGGGAGACACCGGGGAGCTGTTTTTT. This encodes CAWRLAGDTGELFF.

This sequence joins TRBV21-1 and TRBJ2-4; the table's D call TRBD1 went unverified against the DNA. TRBV21-1 is a pseudogene segment. The CDR3 extends over 21 amino acids. In nucleotides, the CDR3 is TGTGCCAGCAGCAAGTCTGCCTCGGGCCCTCCCAGGGGGATAGCCAAAAACATTCAGTACTTC. Translating gives CASSKSASGPPRGIAKNIQYF.

The chain is built from TRBV27 and TRBJ2-5; D possibly corresponds to TRBD2 (5 bases). V lost 10 bases and J lost 3, with 18 bases in between. The CDR3 consists of 14 residues. The germline V gene encodes CDR1 MNHEY and CDR2 SMNVEV (reference sequence). The DNA of the CDR3 is TGTGCCAACCAAACGAGGGAAATAGAAGAGACCCAGTACTTC. It specifies CANQTREIEETQYF.

V usage is TRBV7-2 and J usage is TRBJ1-1, with TRBD1 identical over 7 bases. Per the germline V gene, CDR1 is SGHTA and CDR2 is FQGNSA. V lost 5 bases and J lost 2; bases outside the gene matches: 5. The CDR3 covers 14 residues. CDR3 DNA sequence: TGTGCCAGCAGCGGGGGACAGATAAACACTGAAGCTTTCTTT. This translates into CASSGGQINTEAFF.

The rearrangement joins TRBV6-5 to TRBJ2-1; 7 positions match TRBD2. The germline V gene has CDR1 MNHEY and CDR2 SVGAGI. Germline trimming cut 7 bases from V and 6 bases from J; bases unmatched to any gene: 6. The CDR3 runs 13 residues. The CDR3 DNA is TGTGCCAGCATCGTGAGCGGGGTCAATGAGCAGTTCTTC. Protein sequence: CASIVSGVNEQFF.

CDR3 sequence reads: CATSRPRQGSSGNTIYF. As DNA, the CDR3 is TGTGCCACCAGCAGACCTAGACAGGGAAGCTCTGGAAACACCATATATTTT. The chain couples TRBV15 to TRBJ1-3, with TRBD1 matching over 7 bases. Germline values: CDR1 LNHNV, CDR2 YYDKDF (reference sequence). V was pared by 2 bases and J by 0 bases, with 7 bases of the junction left unmatched. The CDR3 is 17 amino acids.

The chain is built from TRBV18 and TRBJ2-3, with D possibly being TRBD2 (5 bases). Per germline, CDR1 KGHSH and CDR2 LQKENI. The germline V and J ends were trimmed by 3 bases and 2 bases, with 12 bases remaining between them. This CDR3 spans 15 amino acids. This CDR3 reads CASSPDYLNTDTQYF. The CDR3 nucleotides are TGTGCCAGCTCACCTGACTATCTTAACACAGATACGCAGTATTTT.

CDR3 region: CASSIPRETQYF. In DNA form, the CDR3 reads TGTGCCAGTAGCATTCCTCGGGAGACCCAGTACTTC. V and J are TRBV19 and TRBJ2-5; no firm D call. Trimming left V 6 bases short and J 5 bases short, with 10 bases between. This CDR3 is 12 amino acids long. Germline V gene lookup returns CDR1 LNHDA and CDR2 SQIVND (reference sequence).

The rearrangement uses TRBV27 and TRBJ2-1; 7 bases align to TRBD2. Germline loops: CDR1 MNHEY, CDR2 SMNVEV (reference sequence). V was clipped by 5 bases and J by 4 bases; unmatched bases: 5. The CDR3 runs to 14 residues. CDR3 sequence reads: CASSPGGGYNEQFF. The CDR3, as DNA: TGTGCCAGCAGTCCGGGCGGGGGTTACAATGAGCAGTTCTTC.

The chain couples TRBV21-1 to TRBJ2-5; the D call of TRBD2 is as the table states it, not checked on the DNA. TRBV21-1 is listed as a pseudogene. The CDR3 is 17 amino acids. Written as DNA, the CDR3 is TGTGCCAGCAGCAAAGTTAGACGGGAGGTTGGGTGGGAGACCCAGTACTTC. This gives the protein CASSKVRREVGWETQYF.

The chain couples TRBV3-1 (or the pseudogene TRBV3-2) to TRBJ2-6, with D tentatively TRBD1 (6 bases). Germline lookup yields CDR1 LGHDT and CDR2 YNNKEL (reference sequence). The CDR3 runs to 15 residues. V gave up 5 bases and J gave up 6 bases, with 14 bases separating them. The CDR3 DNA reads as TGTGCCAGCAGCACACACAGGGAAAAGGCCAACGTCCTGACTTTC. It translates to CASSTHREKANVLTF.

The rearrangement uses TRBV27 and TRBJ2-3; D ambiguous. V lost 5 bases and J lost 0, with 3 bases in between. This CDR3 contains 12 residues. Germline V CDR1 and CDR2: MNHEY, SMNVEV (reference sequence). CDR3 DNA: TGTGCCAGCAGTCTTAGCACAGATACGCAGTATTTT. It codes for CASSLSTDTQYF.

The rearrangement links TRBV6-1 to TRBJ2-3; 8 bases align to TRBD2. Germline CDR1 is MNHNS and CDR2 is SASEGT. V gave up 2 bases and J gave up 6 bases; unmatched junction bases: 7. The CDR3 covers 15 residues. CDR3 DNA: TGTGCCAGCAGTGAACTCGGGAGGGGTGCGGATACGCAGTATTTT. Its translation: CASSELGRGADTQYF.

In this sample, this clone turned up once. CDR3 region: CATAGQGPDTQYF. In DNA, the CDR3 is TGTGCCACCGCAGGACAGGGGCCAGATACGCAGTATTTT. The rearrangement uses TRBV24-1 and TRBJ2-3; 9 bases align to TRBD1. Looked up from germline, CDR1 is KGHDR and CDR2 is SFDVKD. The CDR3 sequence is 13 residues long. Trimming at V came to 9 bases and at J to 4 bases, leaving 4 bases not matched to a gene.

V usage is TRBV6-6 and J usage is TRBJ2-5; 11 bases agree with TRBD2. Trimming removed 5 bases from V and 2 bases from J; junction bases left unmatched: 10. The CDR3 is 17 amino acids. Per germline, CDR1 MNHNY and CDR2 SVGAGI (reference sequence). The chain's CDR3 is CASSPLRTSGPQETQYF. CDR3 sequence (DNA): TGTGCCAGCAGTCCACTTAGGACTAGCGGGCCACAAGAGACCCAGTACTTC.

The gene calls are TRBV6-5 and TRBJ1-6; D is uncertain. Germline V gene data show CDR1 as MNHEY and CDR2 as SVGAGI. Trimming took off 0 bases at V and 10 bases at J, with 13 bases between the two ends. This CDR3 spans 15 amino acids. The CDR3 region has the DNA TGTGCCAGCAGTTACTCATGGGGAGAAGGATCACCCCTCCACTTT. Protein: CASSYSWGEGSPLHF.

The V and J genes are TRBV12-5 and TRBJ2-3; the D gene is possibly TRBD2 (6 bases). V lost 0 bases and J lost 4, with 20 bases in between. Germline CDR1 reads LGHNT; CDR2 reads FRNRAP. CDR3 length: 18 amino acids. DNA for the CDR3: TGTGCTAGTGGTTTGGTACTGGAACTAGCTCGGGTCCCAGATACGCAGTATTTT. Its protein is CASGLVLELARVPDTQYF.

The rearrangement uses TRBV5-6 and TRBJ2-7; 12 bases line up with TRBD2. Germline V CDR1 and CDR2: SGHDT, YYEEEE. This CDR3 region has 15 residues. Trimming at V came to 5 bases and at J to 3 bases, leaving 6 bases not matched to a gene. The CDR3 nucleotides are TGTGCCAGCAGGCCTAGCGGGAGGGCCCTCTACGAGCAGTACTTC. It translates to CASRPSGRALYEQYF.

V usage is TRBV21-1 and J usage is TRBJ2-1; the D segment call TRBD2 is taken from the table without a DNA check. TRBV21-1 is a pseudogene segment. This CDR3 is 18 amino acids long. The CDR3 region has the DNA TGTGCCAGCAGCAAAGAGGGACTAGCGGACACTAATTACAATGAGCAGTTCTTC. Its translation: CASSKEGLADTNYNEQFF.

The chain has TRBV13 and TRBJ1-5, with D uncertain. This CDR3 has 14 amino acids. The germline V and J ends were trimmed by 4 bases and 0 bases, with 7 bases remaining between them. Germline V lookup: CDR1 PRHDT, CDR2 FYEKMQ (reference sequence). The CDR3 DNA reads TGTGCCAGCAGCTCGAGAGATAGCAATCAGCCCCAGCATTTT. As protein: CASSSRDSNQPQHF.

The V call is TRBV10-2, the J call TRBJ2-6, with no clear D. Germline V gene data show CDR1 as WSHSY and CDR2 as SAAADI. CDR3 length: 15 amino acids. V was shortened by 2 bases and J by 0 bases, with 5 bases between the two germline ends. CDR3 residues: CASSESDSGANVLTF. The CDR3 DNA reads TGCGCCAGCAGTGAGAGCGACTCTGGGGCCAACGTCCTGACTTTC.

V usage is TRBV21-1 and J usage is TRBJ2-4; the table names TRBD1, a call not compared with the DNA. TRBV21-1 is assigned pseudogene status. This CDR3 comprises 16 residues. The DNA of the CDR3 is TGTGCCAGCAGCAACACAGGGATATTAGCCAAAAACATTCAGTACTTC. Its translation: CASSNTGILAKNIQYF.

This chain joins TRBV5-5 and TRBJ2-1, with unresolved D. V was trimmed by 0 bases and J by 8 bases, leaving 9 bases between them. CDR3 size: 13 residues. CDR1 SGHKS and CDR2 YYEKEE come from the germline V gene (reference sequence). The CDR3 protein is CASSLGPPYEQFF. The CDR3 DNA reads as TGTGCCAGCAGCTTGGGGCCCCCGTATGAGCAGTTCTTC.

The chain couples TRBV9 to TRBJ1-2, with 9 bases matching TRBD1. J was trimmed by 8 bases and V by 3 bases; bases with no gene match: 11. CDR1 and CDR2 (germline): SGDLS, YYNGEE. This CDR3 has 15 amino acids. Here the CDR3 reads CASSGRGTGLRGYTF. The CDR3 DNA reads TGTGCCAGCAGCGGGCGGGGGACAGGGTTGCGAGGCTACACCTTC.

Of note for this clone: Other DNA sequences in this sample translate to the same CDR3. J is TRBJ2-7 and V is TRBV5-1; D possibly corresponds to TRBD2 (5 bases). Germline V CDR1 and CDR2: SGHRS, YFSETQ. Trimming stripped 0 bases from V and 0 bases from J, with 7 bases between. This CDR3 contains 14 residues. As DNA, the CDR3 is TGCGCCAGCAGCTTGGGCGGGTCCTCCTACGAGCAGTACTTC. It encodes CASSLGGSSYEQYF. The variable domain in full, completed from reference TRBV5-1 and TRBJ2-7, reads KAGVTQTPRYLIKTRGQQVTLSCSPISGHRSVSWYQQTPGQGLQFLFEYFSETQRNKGNFPGRFSGRQFSNSRSEMNVSTLELGDSALYLCASSLGGSSYEQYFGPGTRLTVT.